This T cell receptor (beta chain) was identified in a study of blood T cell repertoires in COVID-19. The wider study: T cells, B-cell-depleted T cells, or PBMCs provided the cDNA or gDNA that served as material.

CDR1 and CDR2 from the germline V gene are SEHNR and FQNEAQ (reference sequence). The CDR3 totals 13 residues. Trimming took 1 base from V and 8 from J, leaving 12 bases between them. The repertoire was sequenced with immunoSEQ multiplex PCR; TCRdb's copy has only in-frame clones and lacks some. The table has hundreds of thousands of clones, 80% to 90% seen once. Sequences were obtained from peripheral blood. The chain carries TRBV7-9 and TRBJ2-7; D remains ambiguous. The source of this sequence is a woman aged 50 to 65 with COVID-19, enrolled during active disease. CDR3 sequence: CASSLGGSSKQYF. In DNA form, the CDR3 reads TGTGCCAGCAGCTTAGGAGGTAGTTCCAAGCAGTACTTC.